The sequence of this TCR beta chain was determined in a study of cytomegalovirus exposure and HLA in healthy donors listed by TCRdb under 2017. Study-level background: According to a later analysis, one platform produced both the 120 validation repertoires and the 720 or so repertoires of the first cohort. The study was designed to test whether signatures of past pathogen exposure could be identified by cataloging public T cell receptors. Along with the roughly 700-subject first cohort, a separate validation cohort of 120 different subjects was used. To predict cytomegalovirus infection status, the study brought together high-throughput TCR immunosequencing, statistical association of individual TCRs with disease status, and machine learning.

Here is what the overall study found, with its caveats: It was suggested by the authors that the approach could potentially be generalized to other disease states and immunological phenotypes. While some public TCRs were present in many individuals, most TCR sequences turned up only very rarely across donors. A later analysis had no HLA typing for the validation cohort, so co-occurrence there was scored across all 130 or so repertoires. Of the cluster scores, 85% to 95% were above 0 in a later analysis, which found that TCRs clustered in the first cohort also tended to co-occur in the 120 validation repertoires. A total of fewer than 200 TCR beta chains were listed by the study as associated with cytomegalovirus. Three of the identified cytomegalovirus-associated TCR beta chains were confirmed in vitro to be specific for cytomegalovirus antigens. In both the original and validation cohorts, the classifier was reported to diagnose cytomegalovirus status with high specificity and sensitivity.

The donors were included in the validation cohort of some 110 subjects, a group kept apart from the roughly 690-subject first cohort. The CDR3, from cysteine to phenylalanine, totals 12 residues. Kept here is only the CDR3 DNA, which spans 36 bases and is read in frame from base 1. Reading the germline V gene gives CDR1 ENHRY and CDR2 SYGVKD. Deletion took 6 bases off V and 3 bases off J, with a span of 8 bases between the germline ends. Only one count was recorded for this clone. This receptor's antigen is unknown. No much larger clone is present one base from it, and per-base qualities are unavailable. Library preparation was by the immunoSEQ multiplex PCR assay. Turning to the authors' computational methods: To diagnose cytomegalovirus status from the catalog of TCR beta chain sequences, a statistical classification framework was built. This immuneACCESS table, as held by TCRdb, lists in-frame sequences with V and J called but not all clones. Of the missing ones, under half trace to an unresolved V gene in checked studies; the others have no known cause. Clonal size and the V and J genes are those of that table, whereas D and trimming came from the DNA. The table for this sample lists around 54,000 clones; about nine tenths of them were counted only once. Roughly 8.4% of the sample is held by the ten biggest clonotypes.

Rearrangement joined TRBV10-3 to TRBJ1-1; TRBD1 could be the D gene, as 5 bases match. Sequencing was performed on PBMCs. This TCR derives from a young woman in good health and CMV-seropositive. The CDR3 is CAISQGYTEAFF. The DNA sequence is TGTGCCATCAGCCAGGGTTACACTGAAGCTTTCTTT.